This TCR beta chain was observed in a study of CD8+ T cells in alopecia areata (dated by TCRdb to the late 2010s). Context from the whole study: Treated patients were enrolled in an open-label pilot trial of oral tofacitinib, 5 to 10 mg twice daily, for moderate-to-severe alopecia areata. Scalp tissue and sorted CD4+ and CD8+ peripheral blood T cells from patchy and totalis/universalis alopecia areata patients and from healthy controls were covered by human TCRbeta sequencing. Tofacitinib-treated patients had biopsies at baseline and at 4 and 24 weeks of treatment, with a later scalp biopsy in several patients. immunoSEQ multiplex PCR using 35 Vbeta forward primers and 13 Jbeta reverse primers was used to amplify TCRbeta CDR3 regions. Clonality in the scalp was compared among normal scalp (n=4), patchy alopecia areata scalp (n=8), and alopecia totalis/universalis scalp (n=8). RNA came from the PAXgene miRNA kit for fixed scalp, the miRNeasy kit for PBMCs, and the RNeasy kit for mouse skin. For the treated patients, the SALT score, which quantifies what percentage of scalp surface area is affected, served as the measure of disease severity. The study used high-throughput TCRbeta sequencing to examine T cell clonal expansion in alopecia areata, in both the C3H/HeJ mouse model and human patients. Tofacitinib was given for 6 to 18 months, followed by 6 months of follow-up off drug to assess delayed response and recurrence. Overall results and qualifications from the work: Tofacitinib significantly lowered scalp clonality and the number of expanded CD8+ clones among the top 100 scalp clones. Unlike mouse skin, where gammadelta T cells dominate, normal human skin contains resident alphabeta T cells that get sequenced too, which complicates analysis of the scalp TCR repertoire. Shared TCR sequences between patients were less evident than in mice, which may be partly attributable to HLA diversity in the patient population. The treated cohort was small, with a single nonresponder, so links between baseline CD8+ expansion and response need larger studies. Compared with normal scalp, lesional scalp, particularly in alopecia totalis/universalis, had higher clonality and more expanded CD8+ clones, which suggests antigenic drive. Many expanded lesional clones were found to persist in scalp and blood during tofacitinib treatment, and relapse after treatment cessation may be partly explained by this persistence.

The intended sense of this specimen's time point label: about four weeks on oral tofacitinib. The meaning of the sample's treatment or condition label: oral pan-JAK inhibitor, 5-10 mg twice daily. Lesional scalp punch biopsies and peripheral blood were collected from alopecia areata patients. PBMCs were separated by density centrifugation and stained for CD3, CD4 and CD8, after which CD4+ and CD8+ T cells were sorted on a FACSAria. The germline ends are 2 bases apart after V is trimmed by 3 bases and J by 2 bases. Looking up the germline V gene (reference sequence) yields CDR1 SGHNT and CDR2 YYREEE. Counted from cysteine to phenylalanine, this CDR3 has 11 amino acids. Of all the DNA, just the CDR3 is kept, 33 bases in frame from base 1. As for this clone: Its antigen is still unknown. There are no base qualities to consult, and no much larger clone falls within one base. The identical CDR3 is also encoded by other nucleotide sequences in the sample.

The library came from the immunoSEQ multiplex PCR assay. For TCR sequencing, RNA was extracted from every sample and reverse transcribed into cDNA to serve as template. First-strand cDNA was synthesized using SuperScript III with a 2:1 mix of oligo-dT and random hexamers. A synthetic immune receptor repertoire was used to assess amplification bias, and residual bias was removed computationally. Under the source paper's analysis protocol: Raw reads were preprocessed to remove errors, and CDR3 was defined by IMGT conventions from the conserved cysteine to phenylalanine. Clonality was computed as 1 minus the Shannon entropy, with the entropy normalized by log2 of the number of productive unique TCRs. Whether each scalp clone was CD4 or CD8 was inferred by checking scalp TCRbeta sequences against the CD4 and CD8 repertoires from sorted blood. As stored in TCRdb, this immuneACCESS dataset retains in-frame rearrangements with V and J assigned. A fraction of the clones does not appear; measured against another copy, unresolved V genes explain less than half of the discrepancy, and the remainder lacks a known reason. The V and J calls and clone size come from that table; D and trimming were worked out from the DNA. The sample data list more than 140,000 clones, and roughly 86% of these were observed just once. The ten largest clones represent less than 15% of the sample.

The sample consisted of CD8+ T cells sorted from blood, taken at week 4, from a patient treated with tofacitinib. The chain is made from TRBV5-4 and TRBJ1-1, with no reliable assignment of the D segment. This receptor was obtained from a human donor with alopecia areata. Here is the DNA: TGTGCCAGCAGCTCTAACACTGAAGCTTTCTTT. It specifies CASSSNTEAFF.